This TCR beta chain originates from a study of post-analysis software for immune sequencing data. The study's findings and limits: Multiple sclerosis was associated with a significant reduction in normalized Chao1 diversity relative to controls. Roughly 5 TRBV segments occurring more often in patients than controls included TRBV5-6, TRBV5-1 and TRBV20-1.

This clonotype was recorded only once. Its antigen is currently unknown. This may arise from a read error, as a much more abundant clone is one base away. There are 14 residues in the CDR3. Germline V gene sequence: CDR1 SQVTM, CDR2 ANQGSEA. Trimming took 2 bases from V and 11 from J, leaving 21 bases between them. The TCR beta cDNA libraries carried unique molecular identifiers. Via MiXCR, TCRdb re-called the PCR reads, giving one row per CDR3 protein. The sample includes fewer than 850,000 distinct CDR3 sequences, 25% to 30% of them seen just once. The sample taken for sequencing was blood. The clonotype was recovered from a girl under 18 with multiple sclerosis. The rearrangement uses TRBV29-1 and TRBJ2-5, with D perhaps matching TRBD1 (7 bases). The CDR3 reads CSVEPRAGGSKQYF. The CDR3 DNA reads as TGCAGCGTTGAACCGAGAGCAGGGGGGAGCAAGCAGTACTTC.